This TCR beta chain was sequenced during a study of response to subunit inactivated influenza vaccine. Study-wide results and limits: Authors proposed each seasonal influenza vaccination draws in few new T cells.

This clonotype came up a few times. The antigen is not known. This CDR3 is 15 amino acids long. Germline CDR1 reads DFQATT; CDR2 reads SNEGSKA (reference sequence). Trimming left V 5 bases short and J 6 bases short, with 21 bases between. In TCRdb, the RT-PCR reads were re-called with MiXCR into one record per CDR3 protein. This sample has about 780,000 distinct CDR3 sequences, with 18% found just once. Sequencing used PBMCs from blood, obtained about 5 days after vaccination. This TCR was recovered from a man over 45 who received an inactivated influenza vaccine. V usage is TRBV20-1 and J usage is TRBJ2-3; perhaps D is TRBD1 or TRBD2 (6 bases each). In DNA form, the CDR3 reads TGCAGTGCTCTCAACGGGGGCCTTGGTCCCGATACGCAGTATTTT. Encoded protein: CSALNGGLGPDTQYF.